This TCR beta chain was captured in a study of cytomegalovirus exposure and HLA in healthy donors. Study-level points and caveats: In a later analysis, donors in an Asian-associated ancestry cluster reportedly had fewer N-insertions in productive TCRs than the cohort mean. Per a prior analysis, the majority of TCR beta V segments were productive roughly 90% or roughly 30% of the time. Certain indistinguishable V segments, among them TRBV6-2 and TRBV6-3, were excluded.

V was pared by 6 bases and J by 5 bases, with 6 bases of the junction left unmatched. The germline V gene encodes CDR1 MNHNS and CDR2 SASEGT. This CDR3 spans 14 amino acids. Details on this clone: Its cognate antigen is unknown.

While unrecorded immune exposures were likely, the donors were nominally healthy when sampled. The PCR used 60 Vbeta and 13 Jbeta primers. Sequenced by immunoSEQ multiplex PCR; TCRdb stores in-frame clones only, minus some. The table includes under 110,000 clones, over 70% detected once. Material for sequencing was PBMCs. The J gene is TRBJ1-1, the V gene TRBV6-1; 10 nucleotides align to TRBD1. This receptor was taken from a man aged 50-60 years in good health and CMV-seronegative. This CDR3 is CASRRDRGETEAFF. DNA of the CDR3: TGTGCCAGCAGGAGGGACAGGGGTGAAACTGAAGCTTTCTTT.